What follows are 23 T cell receptor beta chains derived from one specimen sequenced in a study of OX40 agonist ivuxolimab in advanced cancers. The repertoire was sequenced with immunoSEQ multiplex PCR; TCRdb's copy has only in-frame clones and lacks some. The repertoire holds under 70,000 clones, with 86% as singletons. The sequencing here drew on CD4+ or CD8+ T cells sorted from blood, taken in a trial of the OX40 agonist ivuxolimab. These TCRs come from an adult with an advanced solid tumor such as melanoma, head and neck, liver or kidney cancer.

This chain uses TRBV9 with TRBJ2-3; D is uncertain. Between the trimmed V and J ends, which lost 0 bases and 5 bases, there was a span of 19 bases. Germline assignment: CDR1 SGDLS and CDR2 YYNGEE. This CDR3 has 17 amino acids. Here the CDR3 DNA reads TGTGCCAGCAGCGTAGGGTTCACAGCTACTGGGGTAGATACGCAGTATTTT. It translates to CASSVGFTATGVDTQYF.

The chain carries TRBV14 and TRBJ2-7; TRBD1 matches at 8 bases. The length of the CDR3 is 13 residues. The V and J ends lost 4 bases and 6 bases, in that order; junction bases with no gene match: 5. CDR1 and CDR2 (germline): SGHDN, FVKESK. Here the CDR3 reads CASSLGQALEQYF. The CDR3 DNA is TGTGCCAGCAGCCTGGGACAGGCCCTCGAGCAGTACTTC.

The chain has TRBV28 and TRBJ2-7; tentatively, D is TRBD1 (5 bases). The V end was cut by 4 bases, the J end by 2 bases, with 9 bases between. This CDR3 spans 13 amino acids. Per the germline V gene, CDR1 is MDHEN and CDR2 is SYDVKM. The CDR3 loop reads CASSSDSTYEQYF. CDR3 in DNA: TGTGCCAGCAGTTCCGACAGTACCTACGAGCAGTACTTC.

The chain carries TRBV28 and TRBJ1-1; D ambiguous. This CDR3 region has 13 residues. Trimming cost V 8 bases and J 0 bases, with 10 bases left between them. Germline V gives CDR1 MDHEN, CDR2 SYDVKM. The CDR3, as DNA: TGTGCCAGCGGCTGGACCGTGAACACTGAAGCTTTCTTT. Its translation: CASGWTVNTEAFF.

This chain links TRBV15 with TRBJ1-4; D perhaps matches TRBD1 (6 bases). The CDR3 sequence is 16 residues long. CDR1 is LNHNV and CDR2 is YYDKDF in the germline V gene (reference sequence). V lost 0 bases and J lost 0, with 8 bases in between. The CDR3 protein is CATSRETGTTNEKLFF. In nucleotides, the CDR3 is TGTGCCACCAGCAGAGAAACAGGGACAACTAATGAAAAACTGTTTTTT. The whole variable domain, remainder taken from reference TRBV15 and TRBJ1-4, is DAMVIQNPRYQVTQFGKPVTLSCSQTLNHNVMYWYQQKSSQAPKLLFHYYDKDFNNEADTPDNFQSRRPNTSFCFLDIRSPGLGDTAMYLCATSRETGTTNEKLFFGSGTQLSVL.

The chain employs TRBV2 and TRBJ2-7; 7 nucleotides line up with TRBD2. After removal of 8 bases from V and 3 bases from J, the junction contained 7 bases not matched to a gene. CDR3 length: 13 amino acids. From germline, CDR1 is SNHLY and CDR2 FYNNEI. CDR3 in amino acids: CASLSGNHYEQYF. CDR3 nucleotides: TGTGCCAGCCTGAGCGGGAACCACTACGAGCAGTACTTC.

The gene calls are TRBV7-9 and TRBJ2-7; the D gene is possibly TRBD1 (8 bases). With 5 bases removed from V and 0 bases from J, the gap between germline ends came to 20 bases. Germline-derived CDR1 and CDR2 are SEHNR and FQNEAQ (reference sequence). This CDR3 comprises 17 residues. CDR3 loop: CASSPPGGGQGSYEQYF. The CDR3, as DNA: TGTGCCAGCAGCCCCCCGGGGGGAGGACAGGGCTCCTACGAGCAGTACTTC.

This clone was picked up a small number of times. The V gene is TRBV7-8, the J gene TRBJ1-2; no firm D call. V lost 1 base, J lost 1 base, and 7 bases lay in between. CDR1 and CDR2 (germline): SGHVS, FQNEAQ. This CDR3 has 14 amino acids. The CDR3 nucleotides are TGTGCCAGCAGCTTAGGGGTCAATAACTATGGCTACACCTTC. Translating it yields CASSLGVNNYGYTF.

This clone was recorded once. The genes are TRBV15 and TRBJ2-2, with a tentative D call TRBD2 (5 bases). The CDR3 has 11 amino acids. CDR1 LNHNV and CDR2 YYDKDF come from the germline V gene (reference sequence). Trimming left V 8 bases short and J 7 bases short, with 8 bases between. CDR3: CATAAGGELFF. In DNA, the CDR3 is TGTGCCACCGCGGCGGGCGGGGAGCTGTTTTTT.

This chain connects TRBV9 to TRBJ1-4; D possibly corresponds to TRBD1 (5 bases). The CDR3 spans 13 residues. The V gene's germline CDR1 is SGDLS and CDR2 YYNGEE. V lost 2 bases and J 4 bases, leaving 6 bases between the germline ends. The CDR3 nucleotides are TGTGCCAGCAGCGTGACAGTTAATGAAAAACTGTTTTTT. It yields the protein CASSVTVNEKLFF.

V gene TRBV5-4 combines with J gene TRBJ2-1, with TRBD2 matching over 10 bases. In germline, CDR1 is SGHNT, CDR2 YYREEE (reference sequence). J lost 8 bases, V lost 2 bases, and 10 bases had no gene match. The CDR3 is made up of 16 amino acids. The CDR3 region is CASSLTPGLAFDEQFF. The CDR3 DNA follows: TGTGCCAGCAGCTTAACCCCGGGACTAGCGTTTGATGAGCAGTTCTTC.

This chain connects TRBV9 to TRBJ2-5; tentatively, D is TRBD1 or TRBD2 (5 bases each). The CDR3 is 16 amino acids. CDR1 SGDLS and CDR2 YYNGEE come from the germline V gene. The V and J ends lost 2 bases and 1 base respectively, with 15 bases between them. In DNA form, the CDR3 reads TGTGCCAGCAGCGTTAGCGCGTCAGGGACCCAAGAGACCCAGTACTTC. It encodes CASSVSASGTQETQYF. Full variable domain (remainder filled in from reference TRBV9 and TRBJ2-5): DSGVTQTPKHLITATGQRVTLRCSPRSGDLSVYWYQQSLDQGLQFLIQYYNGEERAKGNILERFSAQQFPDLHSELNLSSLELGDSALYFCASSVSASGTQETQYFGPGTRLLVL.

The gene calls are TRBV10-3 and TRBJ1-1, with D hard to call. V lost 4 bases and J 5 bases, leaving 14 bases between the germline ends. The CDR3 extends over 14 amino acids. Germline CDR1 and CDR2: ENHRY and SYGVKD. CDR3 protein: CAISAAAWETEAFF. The CDR3 DNA reads as TGTGCCATCAGTGCAGCCGCCTGGGAGACTGAAGCTTTCTTT.

This chain connects TRBV5-1 to TRBJ1-1; D not certain. Trimming removed 4 bases at V and 0 bases at J, with 10 bases between. Germline CDR1 SGHRS, CDR2 YFSETQ. This CDR3 region has 14 residues. CDR3 loop: CASSKRVVNTEAFF. In nucleotides, the CDR3 is TGCGCCAGCAGCAAGCGGGTCGTGAACACTGAAGCTTTCTTT.

Only one count was recorded for this clone. CDR3 residues: CASSPGQGLAKNIQYF. The DNA for the CDR3 is TGTGCCAGCAGCCCGGGACAGGGGTTAGCCAAAAACATTCAGTACTTC. The rearrangement uses TRBV7-6 and TRBJ2-4; 10 positions match TRBD1. In germline, CDR1 is SGHVS, CDR2 FNYEAQ. The CDR3 has 16 amino acids. V shed 5 bases and J 0 bases; nucleotides not matched to a gene: 4. Using reference TRBV7-6 and TRBJ2-4 for the parts outside the CDR3, the full variable domain is GAGVSQSPRYKVTKRGQDVALRCDPISGHVSLYWYRQALGQGPEFLTYFNYEAQQDKSGLPNDRFSAERPEGSISTLTIQRTEQRDSAMYRCASSPGQGLAKNIQYFGAGTRLSVL.

This chain connects TRBV5-1 to TRBJ2-3, with TRBD2 matching over 11 bases. Germline V CDR1 and CDR2: SGHRS, YFSETQ. The CDR3 is 15 amino acids. The J segment lost 4 bases and the V segment lost 4 bases, leaving 5 bases of the junction unmatched. DNA for the CDR3: TGCGCCAGCAGCAAGGGACTAGCGGCCTCAGATACGCAGTATTTT. Protein: CASSKGLAASDTQYF.

The rearrangement joins TRBV10-3 to TRBJ2-1, with a possible D match to TRBD1 (7 bases). V was cut by 6 bases and J by 4 bases, with 13 bases left in between. Germline V CDR1 and CDR2: ENHRY, SYGVKD. The CDR3 length is 14 residues. For the CDR3, the DNA is TGTGCCATCAGAGGGGGCGCGGGGTACAATGAGCAGTTCTTC. This codes for CAIRGGAGYNEQFF.

The J gene is TRBJ2-7, the V gene TRBV15; 9 bases map to TRBD2. Trimming removed 3 bases from V and 5 bases from J; junction bases left unmatched: 8. Germline V lookup: CDR1 LNHNV, CDR2 YYDKDF (reference sequence). CDR3 size: 15 residues. The CDR3 here is CATSRDLAGSDEQYF. The CDR3 region has the DNA TGTGCCACCAGCAGGGATCTAGCGGGAAGTGACGAGCAGTACTTC.

This chain links TRBV28 with TRBJ2-3, with D hard to call. V shed 5 bases and J shed 2 bases, with 11 bases lying between them. This CDR3 comprises 14 residues. Germline CDR1 and CDR2: MDHEN and SYDVKM. The CDR3 bases are TGTGCCAGCAGTCCTGGGGTTGACACAGATACGCAGTATTTT. Encoded protein: CASSPGVDTDTQYF.

The rearrangement links TRBV9 to TRBJ2-5; 13 nucleotides match TRBD2. The V and J ends lost 4 bases and 5 bases, in that order; junction bases with no gene match: 5. Germline V CDR1 and CDR2: SGDLS, YYNGEE. CDR3 length: 15 residues. DNA for the CDR3: TGTGCCAGCAGCCTTACTAGCGGGAGGGGGGAGACCCAGTACTTC. Protein sequence: CASSLTSGRGETQYF. Full variable domain (missing parts from reference TRBV9 and TRBJ2-5): DSGVTQTPKHLITATGQRVTLRCSPRSGDLSVYWYQQSLDQGLQFLIQYYNGEERAKGNILERFSAQQFPDLHSELNLSSLELGDSALYFCASSLTSGRGETQYFGPGTRLLVL.

The rearrangement joins TRBV2 to TRBJ2-7, with TRBD1 identical over 9 bases. V was pared by 5 bases and J by 4 bases, with 6 bases of the junction left unmatched. The CDR3 sequence is 14 residues long. Germline V gives CDR1 SNHLY, CDR2 FYNNEI. The CDR3 sequence is CASSLNRGPYEQYF. Here the CDR3 DNA reads TGTGCCAGCAGTTTGAACAGGGGGCCGTACGAGCAGTACTTC. The complete variable domain, with remaining parts taken from reference TRBV2 and TRBJ2-7, reads EPEVTQTPSHQVTQMGQEVILRCVPISNHLYFYWYRQILGQKVEFLVSFYNNEISEKSEIFDDQFSVERPDGSNFTLKIRSTKLEDSAMYFCASSLNRGPYEQYFGPGTRLTVT.

The chain employs TRBV7-2 and TRBJ1-5; D gene uncertain. Germline V CDR1 and CDR2: SGHTA, FQGNSA. V dropped 4 bases and J dropped 6 bases, with 7 bases sitting between them. The CDR3 has 12 residues. The CDR3 loop is CASSSLSQPQHF. CDR3 coding DNA: TGTGCCAGCAGCTCCCTTTCTCAGCCCCAGCATTTT.

The chain couples TRBV10-3 to TRBJ2-3, with D perhaps being TRBD1 or TRBD2 (6 bases each). V was shortened by 4 bases and J by 3 bases, with 11 bases between the two germline ends. The CDR3 contains 14 residues. CDR1 and CDR2 (germline): ENHRY, SYGVKD. Here the CDR3 DNA reads TGTGCCATCAGTGCCCAGGGGAGGACAGATACGCAGTATTTT. This encodes CAISAQGRTDTQYF.